A selection of T cell receptor beta chains follows, all from one sample in a study of radiotherapy plus CTLA-4 blockade in lung cancer. TCRdb keeps only in-frame clones here, not all; method: immunoSEQ multiplex PCR. The sample lists about 87,000 clones; 70% to 90% were seen once. The sample in question was peripheral blood, obtained from a patient treated with radiotherapy plus ipilimumab. The receptors were gathered from a human donor with non-small cell lung cancer that progressed on radiotherapy plus ipilimumab. The CDR3 runs from the conserved cysteine through the conserved F or W. D genes are given only for firm matches.

D	V	J	CDR3
NA	TRBV5-1	TRBJ1-1	CASSLGVNLNTEAFF
TRBD2	TRBV19	TRBJ2-3	CASSLGLAEADTQYF
NA	TRBV2	TRBJ2-7	CASSPGTTEQYF
NA	TRBV7-2	TRBJ1-1	CASSSGFGAFF
NA	TRBV9	TRBJ2-7	CASSPEVGEQYF
NA	TRBV10-3	TRBJ1-2	CAISGRGEDANYGYTF
NA	TRBV2	TRBJ2-5	CASSWTARETQYF
NA	TRBV5-6	TRBJ2-2	CASTLAGGYGELFF
NA	TRBV18	TRBJ2-1	CASSPPKRIYNEQFF
TRBD1	TRBV29-1	TRBJ1-1	CSTQGGNTEAFF
NA	TRBV11-2	TRBJ2-7	CASSNSGKGHYEQYF
TRBD1	TRBV18	TRBJ2-7	CASSPLRGQFEYF
NA	TRBV13	TRBJ1-4	CASSRVFGQLFF
NA	TRBV7-2	TRBJ1-2	CASSLASSIYGYTF
TRBD1	TRBV7-9	TRBJ2-7	CASSLGTGSYEQYF
TRBD2	TRBV19	TRBJ2-1	CASSLSGGYYNEQFF
TRBD2	TRBV11-3	TRBJ2-1	CASSFPSGSPYEQFF
NA	TRBV7-2	TRBJ2-3	CASSLMTGPGADTQYF
NA	TRBV4-1	TRBJ1-5	CASSQGLGQPQHF
TRBD1	TRBV29-1	TRBJ2-5	CSASGTGFETQYF
NA	TRBV18	TRBJ1-3	CASSPTGQTAGNTIYF
TRBD2	TRBV19	TRBJ2-2	CASSALAGGGTGELFF
TRBD1	TRBV4-1	TRBJ1-2	CASSRPGQGARGYTF
TRBD2	TRBV9	TRBJ2-7	CASSVEGAGGWDEQYF
NA	TRBV28	TRBJ1-5	CASSLRISMGRQPQHF
NA	TRBV4-1	TRBJ2-3	CASSQGGVSTDTQYF
TRBD2	TRBV6-5	TRBJ2-7	CASSPSGTNYEQYF
NA	TRBV9	TRBJ2-7	CASSVESSTAYEQYF
NA	TRBV10-2	TRBJ1-2	CASMGTDYGYTF
NA	TRBV20-1	TRBJ2-7	CSLQGYEQYF
TRBD1	TRBV10-3	TRBJ1-3	CAISEWDSAGGNTIYF
NA	TRBV11-3	TRBJ2-7	CASALAGFEQYF
NA	TRBV6-5	TRBJ1-1	CASSSRGNTEAFF
NA	TRBV4-1	TRBJ1-3	CASSQAGSGNTIYF
TRBD1	TRBV4-3	TRBJ2-4	CASSRGQSQGDIQYF
TRBD1	TRBV2	TRBJ1-2	CASSAGGQGAGGYTF
NA	TRBV2	TRBJ1-1	CASSPWEMNTEAFF
NA	TRBV5-5	TRBJ1-6	CASSFSGGAAYNSPLHF
NA	TRBV9	TRBJ2-7	CASSSTPEGEQYF
TRBD1	TRBV30	TRBJ1-4	CAWLRDRGNEKLFF
TRBD1	TRBV10-3	TRBJ1-1	CAITPTDRGRVTEAFF